This TCR beta chain was sequenced during a study of cytomegalovirus exposure and HLA in healthy donors. Study observations and caveats: Later genetic work tied a missense DCLRE1C variant to beta-chain V and J trimming. In vitro, three CMV-associated chains proved specific for CMV antigens.

The CDR3 length is 14 residues. The germline V gene has CDR1 SGHRS and CDR2 YFSETQ. V lost 4 bases, J lost 1 base, and 4 bases stayed unmatched. The PCR ran on 60 Vbeta and 13 Jbeta primers. The protocol was immunoSEQ multiplex PCR, while the TCRdb copy is restricted to in-frame clones and leaves out a portion. The sample comprises 95,000 to 110,000 clones, roughly 70% of which are singletons, and roughly 3.4% rests with the top ten. Donors in the study were healthy people who gave bone marrow. This clone was observed a few times. Its target is not known. This chain joins TRBV5-1 and TRBJ1-1; 7 bases line up with TRBD1. The sample taken for sequencing was PBMCs. The sequence came from a woman in her forties or fifties in good health and CMV-seronegative. CDR3 nucleotide sequence: TGCGCCAGCAGCAAAGGGACAGAGAACACTGAAGCTTTCTTT. This encodes CASSKGTENTEAFF.